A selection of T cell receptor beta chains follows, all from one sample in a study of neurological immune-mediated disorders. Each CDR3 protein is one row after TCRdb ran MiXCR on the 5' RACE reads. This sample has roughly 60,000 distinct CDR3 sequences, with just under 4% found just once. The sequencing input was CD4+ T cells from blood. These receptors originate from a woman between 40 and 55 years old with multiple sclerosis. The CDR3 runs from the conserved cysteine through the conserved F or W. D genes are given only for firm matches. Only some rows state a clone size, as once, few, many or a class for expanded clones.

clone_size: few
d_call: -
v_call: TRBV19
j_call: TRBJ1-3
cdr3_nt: TGTGCCAGTAGTTCGGGGGTCGCCTCTGGAAACACCATATATTTT
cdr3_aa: CASSSGVASGNTIYF

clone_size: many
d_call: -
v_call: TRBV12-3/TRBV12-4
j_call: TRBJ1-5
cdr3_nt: TGTGCCAGCAGTTTAGTCTACAATCAGCCCCAGCATTTT
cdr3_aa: CASSLVYNQPQHF

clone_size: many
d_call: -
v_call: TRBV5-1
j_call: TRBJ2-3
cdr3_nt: TGCGCCAGCAGCCTAATGTTGCCTCAGGATACGCAGTATTTT
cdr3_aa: CASSLMLPQDTQYF

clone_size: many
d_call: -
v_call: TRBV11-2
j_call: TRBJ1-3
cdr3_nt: TGTGCCAGCAGCGCCAGGGTATCTGGAAACACCATATATTTT
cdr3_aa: CASSARVSGNTIYF

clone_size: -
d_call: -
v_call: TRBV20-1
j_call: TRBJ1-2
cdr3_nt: TGCAGTGCTTCAGAGATATCTTATGGCTACACCTTC
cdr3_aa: CSASEISYGYTF

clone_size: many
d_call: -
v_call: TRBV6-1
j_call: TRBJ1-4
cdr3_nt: TGTGCCAGCAGTGAAGTTCGAGAAAAACTGTTTTTT
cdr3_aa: CASSEVREKLFF

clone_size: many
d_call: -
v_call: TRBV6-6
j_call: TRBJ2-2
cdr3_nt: TGTGCCAGCAGAATCGGGACACCCGGGGAGCTGTTTTTT
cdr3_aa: CASRIGTPGELFF

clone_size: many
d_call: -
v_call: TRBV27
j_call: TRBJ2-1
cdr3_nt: TGTGCCAGCAGTTCTCCCCTAAGCCAGCAGTTCTTC
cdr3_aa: CASSSPLSQQFF

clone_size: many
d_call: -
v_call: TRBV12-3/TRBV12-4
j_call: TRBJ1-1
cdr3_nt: TGTGCCAGCAGGGTGACAGGCGCGGCGGACACTGAAGCTTTCTTT
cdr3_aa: CASRVTGAADTEAFF

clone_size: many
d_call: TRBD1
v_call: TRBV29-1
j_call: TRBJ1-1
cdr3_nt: TGCAGCGGGGGAGGGGGCAACACTGAAGCTTTCTTT
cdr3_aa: CSGGGGNTEAFF

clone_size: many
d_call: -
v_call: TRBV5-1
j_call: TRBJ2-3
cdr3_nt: TGCGCCAGCAGCCGAAAACTAGGAGCAGATACGCAGTATTTT
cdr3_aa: CASSRKLGADTQYF

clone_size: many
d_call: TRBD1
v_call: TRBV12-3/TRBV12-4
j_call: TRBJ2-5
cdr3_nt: TGTGCCAGCAGCGCCGGACAGGTTTTGAGGGAGACCCAGTACTTC
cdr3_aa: CASSAGQVLRETQYF

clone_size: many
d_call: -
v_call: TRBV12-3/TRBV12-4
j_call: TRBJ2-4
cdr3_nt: TGTGCCAGCAGTTTTTCCATAGCCAAAAACATTCAGTACTTC
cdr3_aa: CASSFSIAKNIQYF

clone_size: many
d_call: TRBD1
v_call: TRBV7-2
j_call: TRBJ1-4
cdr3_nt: TGTGCCAGCAGCTTAGGACAGGGGGTTCGTGAAAAACTGTTTTTT
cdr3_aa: CASSLGQGVREKLFF

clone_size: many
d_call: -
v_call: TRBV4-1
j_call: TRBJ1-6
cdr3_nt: TGCGCCAGCAGCCAGATTGGGAAGGGGCAACATAATTCACCCCTCCACTTT
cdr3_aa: CASSQIGKGQHNSPLHF

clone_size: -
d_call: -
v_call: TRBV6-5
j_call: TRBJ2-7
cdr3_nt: TGTGCCAGCAGCAGGACGCGTCTAGTAAACGAGCAGTACTTC
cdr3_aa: CASSRTRLVNEQYF